This TCR beta chain was recorded in a study of Ad26.COV2.S vaccination and SARS-CoV-2 variants. The overall study: Administration of Ad26.COV2.S was intramuscular, either once or twice 56 days apart.

Concerning this clone: The target antigen is unknown.

The study, taken as a whole, reports: Analytic work on TCR breadth and depth might have understated the full extent of total T cell responses. Substantial response breadth was reportedly seen for spike-specific CD8+ and CD4+ T cells after vaccination. The study found higher spike-specific TCR breadth in vaccine than placebo recipients.

Treatment given: 15 to 20 received Ad26.COV2.S at low or high dose, single or two shots; about 5 received placebo; per-sample allocation not given. Sampling was done on day 63 after the first vaccine or placebo injection. Trimming cost V 5 bases and J 2 bases; bases outside gene matches: 12. The CDR3 consists of 17 residues. CDR1 SNHLY and CDR2 FYNNEI come from the germline V gene. The repertoire was sequenced with immunoSEQ multiplex PCR; TCRdb's copy has only in-frame clones and lacks some. The sample lists more than 300,000 clones; about 86% were seen once. Here the sequenced sample was peripheral blood, taken in a trial of Ad26.COV2.S vaccine versus placebo. The chain joins TRBV2 to TRBJ2-1, with TRBD2 matching 7 bases. This TCR came from a person aged 18-65 years who received the Ad26.COV2.S COVID-19 vaccine or a placebo. The chain's CDR3 is CASSSNFPRGTYNEQFF. The CDR3 DNA reads as TGTGCCAGCAGTTCTAACTTCCCGCGGGGGACCTACAATGAGCAGTTCTTC. The whole variable domain, remainder taken from reference TRBV2 and TRBJ2-1, is EPEVTQTPSHQVTQMGQEVILRCVPISNHLYFYWYRQILGQKVEFLVSFYNNEISEKSEIFDDQFSVERPDGSNFTLKIRSTKLEDSAMYFCASSSNFPRGTYNEQFFGPGTRLTVL.